This TCR beta chain was identified during a study of lymphopenia after photon versus proton radiotherapy. The count of this clone is one. What it recognizes is unknown. Findings of the study overall: Photon-treated patients lost naive T cells and TCR diversity; proton-treated stayed stable. Only patients who died were analyzed for survival; proton advantage is unproven. After the lymphocyte nadir, photon-treated repertoires showed oligoclonal expansion, especially of CD8+ Temra cells.

The data were produced by immunoSEQ multiplex PCR, yet TCRdb's version contains in-frame clones alone and is incomplete. This table has roughly 7,900 clones, roughly nine tenths appearing once. Germline V gene lookup returns CDR1 MGHDK and CDR2 SYGVNS. This CDR3 has 14 amino acids. The V end lost 1 base, the J end lost 2 bases, and 8 bases lay between the germline ends. The starting material was peripheral blood, obtained from a patient treated with photon-based radiotherapy. The chain is built from TRBV25-1 and TRBJ2-5; a weak D match, TRBD2 (6 bases). The TCR sequence derives from a woman aged 70-85 years with pancreatic cancer. The CDR3 region is CASSELGRQETQYF. Here the CDR3 DNA reads TGTGCCAGCAGTGAATTGGGGAGGCAAGAGACCCAGTACTTC.